This T cell receptor (beta chain) stems from a study of blood T cell repertoires in COVID-19. The V gene's germline CDR1 is MNHNS and CDR2 SASEGT. Trimming stripped 3 bases from V and 3 bases from J, with 11 bases between. The CDR3 runs to 14 residues. This clone was found a few times. Using immunoSEQ multiplex PCR, the repertoire was profiled, and TCRdb retains in-frame clones only, with some absent. Of 70,000 or so clones in the sample, over 80% were seen once. This receptor was identified in a woman between 50 and 59 years old with acute or convalescent COVID-19. This rearrangement joins TRBV6-1 to TRBJ1-1, with a weak D call TRBD1 (5 bases). Sequencing was done on a sample of peripheral blood. CDR3 bases: TGTGCCAGCAGTGATGGGGGGTTTTACACTGAAGCTTTCTTT. The encoded protein is CASSDGGFYTEAFF.